This T cell receptor (beta chain) was found in a study of blood T cell repertoires in COVID-19. Study details: Samples came from the United States, Italy and Spain, spanning acute and convalescent COVID-19. Sources were T cells, B-cell-depleted T cells, or PBMCs; the material itself was cDNA or gDNA.

This CDR3 is built from 18 residues. V was pared by 2 bases and J by 3 bases, with 13 bases of the junction left unmatched. Per the germline V gene, CDR1 is SEHNR and CDR2 is FQNEAQ (reference sequence). Authors' analysis steps: Reference gene primer amplification yielded estimated nucleated cell counts. Some clones are missing from TCRdb's copy, which holds only in-frame ones; the method was immunoSEQ multiplex PCR. The V and J calls and the clone size are those of that table, but D and trimming were determined from the DNA. Counted here are approximately 220,000 clones, 70% to 90% occurring once; the ten biggest clones make up more than 2.5%.

The TCR originated in a man between 60 and 75 years old with acute or convalescent COVID-19. This chain joins TRBV7-9 and TRBJ1-2, with 9 bases fitting TRBD1. Sequencing used peripheral blood. The CDR3 is CASSLRPNRDRDHYGYTF. CDR3 DNA: TGTGCCAGCAGCTTACGCCCTAACCGGGACAGGGACCACTATGGCTACACCTTC. Full variable domain (outside the CDR3, taken from reference TRBV7-9 and TRBJ1-2): DTGVSQNPRHKITKRGQNVTFRCDPISEHNRLYWYRQTLGQGPEFLTYFQNEAQLEKSRLLSDRFSAERPKGSFSTLEIQRTEQGDSAMYLCASSLRPNRDRDHYGYTFGSGTRLTVV.